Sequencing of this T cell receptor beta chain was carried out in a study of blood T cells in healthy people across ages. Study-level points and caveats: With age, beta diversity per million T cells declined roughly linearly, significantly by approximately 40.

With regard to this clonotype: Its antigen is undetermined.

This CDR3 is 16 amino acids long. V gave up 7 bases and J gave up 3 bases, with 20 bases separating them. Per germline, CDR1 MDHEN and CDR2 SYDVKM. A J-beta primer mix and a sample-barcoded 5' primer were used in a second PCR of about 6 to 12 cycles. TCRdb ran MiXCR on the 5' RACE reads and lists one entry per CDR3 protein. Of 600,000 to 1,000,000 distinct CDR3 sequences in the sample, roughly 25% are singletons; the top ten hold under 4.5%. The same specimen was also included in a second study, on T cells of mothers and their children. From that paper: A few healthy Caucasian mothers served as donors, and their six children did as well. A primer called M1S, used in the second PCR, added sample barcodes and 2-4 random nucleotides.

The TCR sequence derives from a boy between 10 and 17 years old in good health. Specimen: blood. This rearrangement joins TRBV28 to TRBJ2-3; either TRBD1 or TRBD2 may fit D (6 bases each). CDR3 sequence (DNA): TGTGCCAGCAACGGAGGGGGTACCGCAAAAACAGATACGCAGTATTTT. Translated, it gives CASNGGGTAKTDTQYF.